This T cell receptor (beta chain) was captured in a study of cytomegalovirus exposure and HLA in healthy donors. The CDR3 length is 14 residues. Germline CDR1 reads PRHDT; CDR2 reads FYEKMQ (reference sequence). Unmatched junction bases numbered 9, after V lost 5 bases and J lost 8 bases. Concerning this clone: Its antigen is as yet unknown.

PCR used 60 Vbeta primers and 13 Jbeta primers. The repertoire was sequenced with immunoSEQ multiplex PCR; TCRdb's copy has only in-frame clones and lacks some. The sample lists around 130,000 clones, around 70% seen once, with roughly 2.1% in the top ten. Nominally healthy donors provided the samples, though records likely missed some immune exposures. Study conclusions and caveats: An analysis was carried out later, and it reportedly showed fewer N-insertions in an Asian-associated ancestry cluster than the approximately 610-donor mean. A prior analysis recorded that most TCR beta V segments were productive about 90% or about 30% of the time.

The sequence was obtained from a woman between 40 and 55 years old in good health and CMV-seropositive. This chain links TRBV13 with TRBJ1-2; 9 bases align to TRBD1. The sample taken for sequencing was PBMCs. CDR3 region: CASSTPGQGSGYTF. Written as DNA, the CDR3 is TGTGCCAGCAGCACTCCGGGACAGGGCTCCGGCTACACCTTC.